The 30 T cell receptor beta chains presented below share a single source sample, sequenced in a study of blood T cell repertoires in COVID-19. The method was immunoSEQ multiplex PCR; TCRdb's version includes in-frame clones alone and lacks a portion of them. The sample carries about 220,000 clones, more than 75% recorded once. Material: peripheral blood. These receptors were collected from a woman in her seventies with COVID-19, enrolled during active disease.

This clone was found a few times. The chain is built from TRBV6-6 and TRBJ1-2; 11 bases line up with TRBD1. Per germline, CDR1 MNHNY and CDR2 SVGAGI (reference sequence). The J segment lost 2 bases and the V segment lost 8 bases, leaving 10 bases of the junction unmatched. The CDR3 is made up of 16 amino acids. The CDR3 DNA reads TGTGCCAGCTTGCCTGGGGACAGGGGGTTAAACTATGGCTACACCTTC. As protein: CASLPGDRGLNYGYTF.

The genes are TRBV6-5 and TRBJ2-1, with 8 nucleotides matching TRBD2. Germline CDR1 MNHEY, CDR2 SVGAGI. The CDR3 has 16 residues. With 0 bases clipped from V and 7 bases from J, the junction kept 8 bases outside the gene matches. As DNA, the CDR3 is TGTGCCAGCAGTTACTCAAACGGGAGGGCTCGAAATGAGCAGTTCTTC. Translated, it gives CASSYSNGRARNEQFF.

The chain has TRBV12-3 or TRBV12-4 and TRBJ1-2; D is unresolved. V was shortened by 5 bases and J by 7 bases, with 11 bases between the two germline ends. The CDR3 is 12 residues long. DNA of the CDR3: TGTGCCAGCAGTACCGCTCAGCGTGGCTACACCTTC. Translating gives CASSTAQRGYTF.

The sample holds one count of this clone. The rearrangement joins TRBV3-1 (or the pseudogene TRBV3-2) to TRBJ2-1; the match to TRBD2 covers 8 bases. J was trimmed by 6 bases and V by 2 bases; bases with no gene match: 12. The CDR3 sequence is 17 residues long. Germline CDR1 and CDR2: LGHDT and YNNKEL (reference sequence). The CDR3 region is CASSQTKAGEVRNEQFF. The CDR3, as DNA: TGTGCCAGCAGCCAAACAAAAGCGGGAGAAGTGCGCAATGAGCAGTTCTTC.

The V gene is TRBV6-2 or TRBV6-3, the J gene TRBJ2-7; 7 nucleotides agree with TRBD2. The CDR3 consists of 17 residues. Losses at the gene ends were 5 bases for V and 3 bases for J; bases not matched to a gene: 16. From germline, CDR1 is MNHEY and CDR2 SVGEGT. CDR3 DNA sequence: TGTGCCAGCAGTCAAAGGCTACTAGCGACCACGCTCTACGAGCAGTACTTC. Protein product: CASSQRLLATTLYEQYF.

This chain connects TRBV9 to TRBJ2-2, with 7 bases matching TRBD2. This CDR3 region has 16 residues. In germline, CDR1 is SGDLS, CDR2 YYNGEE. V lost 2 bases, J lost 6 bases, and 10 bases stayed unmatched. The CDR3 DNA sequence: TGTGCCAGCAGCGTGGGTCCCCTAGCGGCGGCCGGGGAGCTGTTTTTT. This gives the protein CASSVGPLAAAGELFF.

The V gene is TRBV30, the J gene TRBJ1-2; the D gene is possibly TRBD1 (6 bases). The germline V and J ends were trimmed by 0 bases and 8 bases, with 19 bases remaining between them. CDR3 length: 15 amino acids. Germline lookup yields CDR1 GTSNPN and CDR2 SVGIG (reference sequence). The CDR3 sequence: CAWSVVFQGQEGYTF. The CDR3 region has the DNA TGTGCCTGGAGTGTAGTTTTTCAGGGGCAGGAAGGCTACACCTTC.

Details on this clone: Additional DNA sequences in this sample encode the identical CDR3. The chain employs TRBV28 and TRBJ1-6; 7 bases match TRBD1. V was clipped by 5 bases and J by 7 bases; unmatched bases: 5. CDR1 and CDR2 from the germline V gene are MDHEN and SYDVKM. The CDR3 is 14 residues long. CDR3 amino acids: CASSPGTANSPLHF. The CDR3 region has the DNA TGTGCCAGCAGTCCCGGGACAGCCAATTCACCCCTCCACTTT.

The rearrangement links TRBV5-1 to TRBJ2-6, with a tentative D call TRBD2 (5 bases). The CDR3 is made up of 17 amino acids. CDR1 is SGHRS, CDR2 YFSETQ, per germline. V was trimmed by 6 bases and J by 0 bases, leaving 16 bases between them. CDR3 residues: CASTLAGGTSGANVLTF. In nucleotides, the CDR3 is TGCGCCAGCACCCTCGCGGGCGGAACCTCTGGGGCCAACGTCCTGACTTTC. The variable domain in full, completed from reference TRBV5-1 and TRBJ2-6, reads KAGVTQTPRYLIKTRGQQVTLSCSPISGHRSVSWYQQTPGQGLQFLFEYFSETQRNKGNFPGRFSGRQFSNSRSEMNVSTLELGDSALYLCASTLAGGTSGANVLTFGAGSRLTVL.

The CDR3 is CASSSIMGQGGSYEQYF. The CDR3 region has the DNA TGTGCCAGCAGTTCAATTATGGGACAGGGGGGTTCCTACGAGCAGTACTTC. The gene calls are TRBV7-2 and TRBJ2-7; 11 bases match TRBD1. The CDR3 covers 17 residues. Germline V CDR1 and CDR2: SGHTA, FQGNSA. V shed 6 bases, J shed 1 base, and the junction held 11 bases outside the gene matches.

As DNA, the CDR3 is TGTGCCACAACGTTACTCTCGGCCAACGTCCTGACTTTC. Encoded protein: CATTLLSANVLTF. This chain connects TRBV6-5 to TRBJ2-6; D ambiguous. Deletions cut 10 bases from V and 6 bases from J, with 13 bases between. There are 13 residues in the CDR3. CDR1 is MNHEY, CDR2 SVGAGI, per germline.

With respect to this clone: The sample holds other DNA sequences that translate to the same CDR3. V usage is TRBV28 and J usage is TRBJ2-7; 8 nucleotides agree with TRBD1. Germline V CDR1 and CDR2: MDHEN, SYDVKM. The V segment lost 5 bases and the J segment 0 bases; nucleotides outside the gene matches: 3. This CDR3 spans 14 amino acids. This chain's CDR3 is CASSPQGASYEQYF. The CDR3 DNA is TGTGCCAGCAGTCCTCAGGGGGCCTCCTACGAGCAGTACTTC.

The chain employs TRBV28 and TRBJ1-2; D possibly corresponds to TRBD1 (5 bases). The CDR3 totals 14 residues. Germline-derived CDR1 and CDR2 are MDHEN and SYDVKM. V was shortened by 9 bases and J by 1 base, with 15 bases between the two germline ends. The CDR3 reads CASSFPGGNYGYTF. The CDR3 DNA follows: TGTGCCAGTAGCTTCCCCGGGGGTAACTATGGCTACACCTTC.

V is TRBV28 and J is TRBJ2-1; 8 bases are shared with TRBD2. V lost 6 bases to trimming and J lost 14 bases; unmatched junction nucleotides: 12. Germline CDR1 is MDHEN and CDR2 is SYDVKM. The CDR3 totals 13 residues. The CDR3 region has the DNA TGTGCCAGCAGCTCCTTGGTAGCGGGGAGTGAGTTCTTC. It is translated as CASSSLVAGSEFF.

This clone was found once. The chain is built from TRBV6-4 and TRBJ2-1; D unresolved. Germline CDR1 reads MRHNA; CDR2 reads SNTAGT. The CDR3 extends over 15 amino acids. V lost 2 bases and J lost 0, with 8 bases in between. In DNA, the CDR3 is TGTGCCAGCAGTGACGCAGGTAGCTCCTACAATGAGCAGTTCTTC. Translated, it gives CASSDAGSSYNEQFF.

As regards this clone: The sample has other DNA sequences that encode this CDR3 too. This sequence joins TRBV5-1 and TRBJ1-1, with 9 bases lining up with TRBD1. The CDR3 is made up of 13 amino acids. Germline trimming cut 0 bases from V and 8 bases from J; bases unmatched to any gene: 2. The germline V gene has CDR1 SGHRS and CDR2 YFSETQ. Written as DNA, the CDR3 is TGCGCCAGCAGCTTGGCGGGACAGGGAGAAGCTTTCTTT. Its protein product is CASSLAGQGEAFF. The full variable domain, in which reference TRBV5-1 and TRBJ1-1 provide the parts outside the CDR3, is KAGVTQTPRYLIKTRGQQVTLSCSPISGHRSVSWYQQTPGQGLQFLFEYFSETQRNKGNFPGRFSGRQFSNSRSEMNVSTLELGDSALYLCASSLAGQGEAFFGQGTRLTVV.

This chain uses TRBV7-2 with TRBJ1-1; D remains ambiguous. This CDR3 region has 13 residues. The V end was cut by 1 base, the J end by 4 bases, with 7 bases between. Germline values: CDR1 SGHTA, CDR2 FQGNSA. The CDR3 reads CASSLDRGTEAFF. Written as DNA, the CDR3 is TGTGCCAGCAGCTTAGACCGGGGCACTGAAGCTTTCTTT.

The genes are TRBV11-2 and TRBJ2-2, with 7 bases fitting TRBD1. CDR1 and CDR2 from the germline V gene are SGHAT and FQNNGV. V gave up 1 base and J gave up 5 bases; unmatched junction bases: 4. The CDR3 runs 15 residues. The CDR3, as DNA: TGTGCCAGCAGCTTAGCTCGACAGGGAACCGGGGAGCTGTTTTTT. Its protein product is CASSLARQGTGELFF.

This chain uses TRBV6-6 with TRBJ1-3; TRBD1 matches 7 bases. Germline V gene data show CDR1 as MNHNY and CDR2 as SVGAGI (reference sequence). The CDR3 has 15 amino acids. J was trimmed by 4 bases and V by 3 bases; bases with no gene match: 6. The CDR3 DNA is TGTGCCAGCAGTTATTATCAGGGGGACGGAAACACCATATATTTT. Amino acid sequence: CASSYYQGDGNTIYF.

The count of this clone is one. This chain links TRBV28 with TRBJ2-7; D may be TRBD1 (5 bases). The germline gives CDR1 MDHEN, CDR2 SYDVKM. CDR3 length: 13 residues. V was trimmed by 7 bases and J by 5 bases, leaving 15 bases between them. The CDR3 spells CASIAQGLDEQYF. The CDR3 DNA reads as TGTGCCAGCATCGCTCAGGGCTTGGACGAGCAGTACTTC.

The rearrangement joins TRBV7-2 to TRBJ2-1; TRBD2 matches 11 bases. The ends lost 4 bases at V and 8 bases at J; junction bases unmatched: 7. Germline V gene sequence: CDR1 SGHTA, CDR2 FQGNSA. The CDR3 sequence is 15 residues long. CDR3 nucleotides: TGTGCCAGCAGCTCAAGGACTAGCGGGTGGTATGAGCAGTTCTTC. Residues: CASSSRTSGWYEQFF.

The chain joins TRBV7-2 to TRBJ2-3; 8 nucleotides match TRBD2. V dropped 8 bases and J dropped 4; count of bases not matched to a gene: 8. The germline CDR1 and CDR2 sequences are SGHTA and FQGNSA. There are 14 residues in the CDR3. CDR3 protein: CASFGTSGPDTQYF. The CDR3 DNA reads TGTGCCAGCTTCGGGACTAGTGGCCCAGATACGCAGTATTTT.

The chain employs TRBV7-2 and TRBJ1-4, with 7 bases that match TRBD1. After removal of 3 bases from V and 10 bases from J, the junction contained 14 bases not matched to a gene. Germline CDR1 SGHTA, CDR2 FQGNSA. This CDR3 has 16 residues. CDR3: CASSFRPGQLLGKLFF. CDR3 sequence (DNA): TGTGCCAGCAGCTTTCGACCGGGACAGCTTTTGGGAAAACTGTTTTTT.

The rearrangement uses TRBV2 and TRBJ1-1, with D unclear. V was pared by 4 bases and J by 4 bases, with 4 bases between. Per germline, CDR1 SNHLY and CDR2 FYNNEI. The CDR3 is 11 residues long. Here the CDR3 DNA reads TGTGCCAGCAGTGCCGGCACTGAAGCTTTCTTT. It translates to CASSAGTEAFF.

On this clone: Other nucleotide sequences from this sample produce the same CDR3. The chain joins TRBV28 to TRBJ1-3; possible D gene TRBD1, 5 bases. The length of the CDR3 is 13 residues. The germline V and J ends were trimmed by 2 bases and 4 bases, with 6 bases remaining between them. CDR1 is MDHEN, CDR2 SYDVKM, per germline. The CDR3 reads CASSLRQGNTIYF. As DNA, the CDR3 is TGTGCCAGCAGTTTAAGACAGGGAAACACCATATATTTT.

CDR3 coding DNA: TGTGCCAGCTCACCGCGTCCATTCACTGAAGCTTTCTTT. Its protein is CASSPRPFTEAFF. The chain couples TRBV18 to TRBJ1-1; no clear D gene. Per germline, CDR1 KGHSH and CDR2 LQKENI. V was pared by 3 bases and J by 4 bases, with 9 bases between. CDR3 length: 13 amino acids.

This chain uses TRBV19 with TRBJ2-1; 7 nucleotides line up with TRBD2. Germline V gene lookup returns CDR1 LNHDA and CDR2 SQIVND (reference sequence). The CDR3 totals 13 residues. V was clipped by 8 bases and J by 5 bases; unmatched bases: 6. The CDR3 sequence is CASVGTTDNEQFF. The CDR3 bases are TGTGCCAGTGTCGGGACTACCGACAATGAGCAGTTCTTC.

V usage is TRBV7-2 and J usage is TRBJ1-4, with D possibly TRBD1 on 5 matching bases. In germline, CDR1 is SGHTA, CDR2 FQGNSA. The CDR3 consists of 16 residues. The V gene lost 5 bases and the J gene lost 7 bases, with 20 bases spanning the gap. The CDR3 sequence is CASSPGSRGGSEKLFF. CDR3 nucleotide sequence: TGTGCCAGCAGCCCCGGTTCCCGGGGCGGGAGTGAAAAACTGTTTTTT.

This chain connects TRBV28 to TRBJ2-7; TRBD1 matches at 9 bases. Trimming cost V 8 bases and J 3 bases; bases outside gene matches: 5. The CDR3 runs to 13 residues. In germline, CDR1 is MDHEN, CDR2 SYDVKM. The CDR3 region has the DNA TGTGCCAGCCGGGGACAGGGCGACTACGAGCAGTACTTC. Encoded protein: CASRGQGDYEQYF.

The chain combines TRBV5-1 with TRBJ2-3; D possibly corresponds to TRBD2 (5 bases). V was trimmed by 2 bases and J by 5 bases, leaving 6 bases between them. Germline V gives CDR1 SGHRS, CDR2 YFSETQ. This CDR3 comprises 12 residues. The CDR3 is CASSFEGDTQYF. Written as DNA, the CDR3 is TGCGCCAGCAGCTTCGAGGGAGATACGCAGTATTTT.